These T cell receptor beta chains were read from a single sample in a study of shared clonotypes between healthy human individuals. Repertoires were generated with immunoSEQ multiplex PCR, while TCRdb's copy carries only in-frame clones and drops some. Here the sample spans about 2.2 million clones, roughly 95% being singletons. Sequences were obtained from naive CD8+ T cells from PBMCs. The receptors shown here come from a man younger than 35 in good health. Some clones in this sample may be carry-over from other donors' samples. Both conserved end residues are part of each CDR3. The D gene is left open where the match is weak.

J gene | V gene | D gene | CDR3 protein
TRBJ2-6 | TRBV28 | NA | CASSLLSLQGISSGANVLTF
TRBJ2-1 | TRBV6-5 | TRBD2 | CASSSGTSGEYNEQFF
TRBJ2-3 | TRBV7-9 | TRBD2 | CASSLTSVSTDTQYF
TRBJ2-4 | TRBV7-8 | NA | CASSLDLAKNIQYF
TRBJ2-7 | TRBV29-1 | TRBD1 | CSAGTGKKGTYEQYF
TRBJ2-1 | TRBV4-2 | NA | CASSEFPTYNEQFF
TRBJ2-7 | TRBV27 | TRBD1 | CATSQDRDYEQYF
TRBJ2-7 | TRBV27 | NA | CASRLPDPSDEQYF
TRBJ2-5 | TRBV6-1 | TRBD1 | CASSAPTGGETQYF
TRBJ2-1 | TRBV27 | TRBD2 | CASSGLAGYNEQFF
TRBJ2-1 | TRBV7-6 | NA | CASSLVGMGYNEQFF
TRBJ1-2 | TRBV27 | TRBD1 | CASSVRQGAPGYTF
TRBJ2-1 | TRBV27 | NA | CASSSRDQYNEQFF
TRBJ2-3 | TRBV9 | TRBD2 | CASSVVPSGVQGDTQYF